Presented here are 18 T cell receptor beta chains from one specimen sequenced in a study of blood T cell repertoires in COVID-19. The method was immunoSEQ multiplex PCR; TCRdb's version includes in-frame clones alone and lacks a portion of them. The sample consists of approximately 300,000 clones, 85% of them appearing once. The sample was peripheral blood. These receptor sequences come from a woman aged 45-59 years with active or convalescent COVID-19.

This clone occurred once. J is TRBJ2-6 and V is TRBV11-2; the match to TRBD1 covers 7 bases. The CDR3 extends over 17 amino acids. V lost 0 bases and J lost 3; bases outside the gene matches: 5. Germline CDR1 SGHAT, CDR2 FQNNGV. CDR3 loop: CASSLEYRGRGANVLTF. The CDR3, as DNA: TGTGCCAGCAGCTTAGAGTACAGGGGTCGTGGGGCCAACGTCCTGACTTTC.

This clone showed up just once. The genes are TRBV10-3 and TRBJ1-2; 10 bases agree with TRBD1. The V segment lost 8 bases and the J segment 6 bases; nucleotides outside the gene matches: 3. The length of the CDR3 is 12 residues. Germline V gene lookup returns CDR1 ENHRY and CDR2 SYGVKD. Here the CDR3 reads CAISTGGNGYTF. The CDR3 DNA reads as TGTGCCATCTCGACAGGGGGCAATGGCTACACCTTC.

The chain employs TRBV28 and TRBJ1-2, with TRBD1 as a possible D gene (6 bases). Germline CDR1 and CDR2: MDHEN and SYDVKM. V lost 6 bases to trimming and J lost 0 bases, with 20 bases between them. The CDR3 has 17 amino acids. The CDR3 here is CASRVEGDQQPNYGYTF. CDR3 sequence (DNA): TGTGCCAGCAGGGTTGAGGGGGATCAACAACCTAACTATGGCTACACCTTC.

The chain employs TRBV30 and TRBJ2-6; D is unresolved. V dropped 3 bases and J dropped 2 bases, with 11 bases sitting between them. Germline CDR1 and CDR2: GTSNPN and SVGIG (reference sequence). This CDR3 is 15 amino acids long. For the CDR3, the DNA is TGTGCCTGGAGAATCAGCGCCCCTGGGGCCAACGTCCTGACTTTC. It encodes CAWRISAPGANVLTF.

The chain couples TRBV5-5 to TRBJ1-4; D is ambiguous. Per the germline V gene, CDR1 is SGHKS and CDR2 is YYEKEE (reference sequence). The CDR3 is made up of 12 amino acids. Trimming removed 0 bases at V and 16 bases at J, with 13 bases between. The CDR3 DNA sequence: TGTGCCAGCAGCTTGGGCCTCCTCGGAGGGTTTTTT. Translating it yields CASSLGLLGGFF.

The rearrangement uses TRBV28 and TRBJ1-5; D is perhaps TRBD1 (6 bases). The V end was cut by 4 bases, the J end by 3 bases, with 13 bases between. CDR3 length: 15 amino acids. Germline V CDR1 and CDR2: MDHEN, SYDVKM. The CDR3 DNA sequence: TGTGCCAGCAGTTCGGACAGCCTCTACAATCAGCCCCAGCATTTT. Its protein is CASSSDSLYNQPQHF.

The chain couples TRBV29-1 to TRBJ2-3, with 13 bases matching TRBD2. CDR1 SQVTM and CDR2 ANQGSEA come from the germline V gene. The junction had 1 base not matched to a gene; V was cut back by 6 bases and J by 1 base. The CDR3 covers 14 residues. The CDR3 DNA reads TGCAGCGTCGGACTAGCGGGAGGCACAGATACGCAGTATTTT. It codes for CSVGLAGGTDTQYF.

This chain joins TRBV3-1 (or the pseudogene TRBV3-2) and TRBJ1-3; D ambiguous. The CDR3 runs to 16 residues. Germline V gene lookup returns CDR1 LGHDT and CDR2 YNNKEL (reference sequence). Trimming left V 5 bases short and J 2 bases short, with 16 bases between. In nucleotides, the CDR3 is TGTGCCAGCAGCTCCCTCAGAGGGCTCGCTGGAAACACCATATATTTT. Its translation: CASSSLRGLAGNTIYF.

The chain recombines TRBV9 with TRBJ1-3; D ambiguous. Germline V gives CDR1 SGDLS, CDR2 YYNGEE. The CDR3 is made up of 14 amino acids. Trimming pared 0 bases from V and 4 bases from J, leaving 8 bases between. For the CDR3, the DNA is TGTGCCAGCAGCGTAGCTACGGGGGGAAACACCATATATTTT. Protein: CASSVATGGNTIYF.

The rearrangement joins TRBV18 to TRBJ2-2; possibly TRBD2 for D (5 bases). V was clipped by 8 bases and J by 9 bases, with 16 bases between them. The CDR3 loop spans 13 amino acids. Per the germline V gene, CDR1 is KGHSH and CDR2 is LQKENI. Here the CDR3 reads CASRGDTGRELFF. For the CDR3, the DNA is TGTGCCAGCCGGGGTGATACCGGCCGGGAGCTGTTTTTT.

The chain combines TRBV6-4 with TRBJ2-1; 12 bases map to TRBD1. After removal of 8 bases from V and 2 bases from J, the junction contained 7 bases not matched to a gene. CDR3 length: 16 amino acids. Germline CDR1 MRHNA, CDR2 SNTAGT. CDR3 loop: CASGGQGAVAYNEQFF. The CDR3 nucleotides are TGTGCCAGCGGGGGACAGGGGGCTGTTGCCTACAATGAGCAGTTCTTC.

CDR3 region: CASSTHGQGAPGEQFF. The CDR3 DNA follows: TGTGCCAGCAGTACCCACGGACAGGGGGCGCCGGGTGAGCAGTTCTTC. The V call is TRBV28, the J call TRBJ2-1; TRBD1 matches 11 bases. CDR1 is MDHEN and CDR2 is SYDVKM in the germline V gene. With V trimmed by 5 bases and J by 9 bases, 12 bases remained unmatched. This CDR3 comprises 16 residues.

The chain is built from TRBV18 and TRBJ2-1; 8 nucleotides agree with TRBD2. Germline V CDR1 and CDR2: KGHSH, LQKENI. J was trimmed by 8 bases and V by 4 bases; bases with no gene match: 13. The CDR3 consists of 16 residues. DNA for the CDR3: TGTGCCAGCTCACGAAGGACTAGCAGTTACGGGGATGAGCAGTTCTTC. Translation gives CASSRRTSSYGDEQFF.

The chain carries TRBV11-3 and TRBJ1-1, with 8 bases that match TRBD1. The CDR3 covers 17 residues. J was trimmed by 5 bases and V by 0 bases; bases with no gene match: 11. The germline V gene encodes CDR1 SGHNT and CDR2 YENEEA. CDR3 amino acids: CASSLEYGRQGHTEAFF. Written as DNA, the CDR3 is TGTGCCAGCAGCTTAGAGTATGGGAGACAGGGGCATACTGAAGCTTTCTTT.

The V and J genes are TRBV2 and TRBJ2-3; 10 nucleotides agree with TRBD2. The length of the CDR3 is 14 residues. In germline, CDR1 is SNHLY, CDR2 FYNNEI. The trim removed 5 bases at V and 12 bases at J, leaving 11 bases unmatched. The CDR3: CASSPSSTSGAQYF. CDR3 coding DNA: TGTGCCAGCAGTCCTAGCTCTACTAGCGGGGCCCAGTATTTT.

The chain couples TRBV4-1 to TRBJ2-7; 9 bases agree with TRBD2. The CDR3 has 16 residues. Per germline, CDR1 MGHRA and CDR2 YSYEKL. The ends lost 5 bases at V and 7 bases at J; junction bases unmatched: 15. DNA of the CDR3: TGCGCCAGCAGCGAAACTGCGGGAGGGCCACAAGGGGAGCAGTACTTC. Translation gives CASSETAGGPQGEQYF.

This clone appeared a few times. V is TRBV6-1 and J is TRBJ1-2; D is ambiguous. The V gene's germline CDR1 is MNHNS and CDR2 SASEGT. CDR3 length: 14 amino acids. V lost 2 bases, J lost 11 bases, and 18 bases lay in between. DNA for the CDR3: TGTGCCAGCAGTGAACCGACGGGGAACTATAGGTACACCTTC. It codes for CASSEPTGNYRYTF.

The chain is built from TRBV3-1 (or the pseudogene TRBV3-2) and TRBJ2-5; D possibly corresponds to TRBD1 (6 bases). Trimming shortened V by 5 bases and J by 9 bases, and 22 bases separated the two germline ends. The CDR3 has 15 amino acids. Germline values: CDR1 LGHDT, CDR2 YNNKEL (reference sequence). The CDR3 DNA reads as TGTGCCAGCAGCTCCCGACAGGCGCGACGCTTGGCCCAGTACTTC. It specifies CASSSRQARRLAQYF.